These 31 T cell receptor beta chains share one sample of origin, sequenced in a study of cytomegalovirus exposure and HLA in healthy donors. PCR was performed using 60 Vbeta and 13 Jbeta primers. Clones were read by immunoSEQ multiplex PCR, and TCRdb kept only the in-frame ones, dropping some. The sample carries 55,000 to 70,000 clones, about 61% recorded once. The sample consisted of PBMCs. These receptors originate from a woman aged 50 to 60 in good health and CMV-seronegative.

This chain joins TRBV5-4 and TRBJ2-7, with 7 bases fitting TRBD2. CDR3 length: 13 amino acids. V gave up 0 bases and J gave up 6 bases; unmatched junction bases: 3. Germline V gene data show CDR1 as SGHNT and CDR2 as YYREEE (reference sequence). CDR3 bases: TGTGCCAGCAGCTTGGCCGGGGGGACCGAGCAGTACTTC. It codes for CASSLAGGTEQYF.

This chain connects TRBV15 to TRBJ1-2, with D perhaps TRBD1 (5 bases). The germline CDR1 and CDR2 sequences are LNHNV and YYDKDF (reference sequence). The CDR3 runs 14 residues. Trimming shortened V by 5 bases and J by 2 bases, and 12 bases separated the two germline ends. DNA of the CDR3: TGTGCCACCAGCCTAGGGGTCACCAACTATGGCTACACCTTC. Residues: CATSLGVTNYGYTF. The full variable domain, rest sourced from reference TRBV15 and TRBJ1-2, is DAMVIQNPRYQVTQFGKPVTLSCSQTLNHNVMYWYQQKSSQAPKLLFHYYDKDFNNEADTPDNFQSRRPNTSFCFLDIRSPGLGDTAMYLCATSLGVTNYGYTFGSGTRLTVV.

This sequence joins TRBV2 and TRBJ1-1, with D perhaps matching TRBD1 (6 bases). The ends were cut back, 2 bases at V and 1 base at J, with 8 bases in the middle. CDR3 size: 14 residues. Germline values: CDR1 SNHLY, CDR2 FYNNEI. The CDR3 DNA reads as TGTGCCAGCAGTGAACAGGGGCCGAACACTGAAGCTTTCTTT. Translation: CASSEQGPNTEAFF.

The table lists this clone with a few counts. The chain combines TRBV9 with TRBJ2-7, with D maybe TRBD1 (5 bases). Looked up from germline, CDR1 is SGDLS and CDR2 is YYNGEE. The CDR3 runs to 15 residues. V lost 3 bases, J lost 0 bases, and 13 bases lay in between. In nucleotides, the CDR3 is TGTGCCAGCAGCGCCGACAGCTCAAGCTCCTACGAGCAGTACTTC. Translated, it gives CASSADSSSSYEQYF.

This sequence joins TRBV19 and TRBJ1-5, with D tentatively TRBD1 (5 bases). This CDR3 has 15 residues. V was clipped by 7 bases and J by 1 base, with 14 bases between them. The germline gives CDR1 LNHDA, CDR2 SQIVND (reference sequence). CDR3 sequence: CASIYRPDSNQPQHF. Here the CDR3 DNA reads TGTGCCAGTATCTACAGGCCAGACAGCAATCAGCCCCAGCATTTT.

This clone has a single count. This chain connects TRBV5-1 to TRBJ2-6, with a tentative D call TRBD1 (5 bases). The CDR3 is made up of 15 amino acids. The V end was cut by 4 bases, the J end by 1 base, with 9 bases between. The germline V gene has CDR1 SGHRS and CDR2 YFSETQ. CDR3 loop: CASSGDSSGANVLTF. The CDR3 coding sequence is TGCGCCAGCAGCGGCGACAGTTCTGGGGCCAACGTCCTGACTTTC.

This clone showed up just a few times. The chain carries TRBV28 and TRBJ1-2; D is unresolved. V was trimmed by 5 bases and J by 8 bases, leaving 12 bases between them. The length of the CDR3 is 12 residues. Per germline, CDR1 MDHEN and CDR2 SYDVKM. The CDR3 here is CASSILQRGYTF. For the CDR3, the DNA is TGTGCCAGCAGTATCTTACAGCGGGGCTACACCTTC.

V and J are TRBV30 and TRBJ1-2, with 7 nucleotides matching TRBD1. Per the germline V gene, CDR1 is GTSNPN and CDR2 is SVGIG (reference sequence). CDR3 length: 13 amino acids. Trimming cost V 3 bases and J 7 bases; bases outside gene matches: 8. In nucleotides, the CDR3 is TGTGCCTGGAGAACAGGGGCTGTCTTTGGCTACACCTTC. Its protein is CAWRTGAVFGYTF.

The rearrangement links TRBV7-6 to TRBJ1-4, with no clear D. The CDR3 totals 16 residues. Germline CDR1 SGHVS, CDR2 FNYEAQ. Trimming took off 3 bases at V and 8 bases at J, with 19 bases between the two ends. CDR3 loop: CASSLANSAAGEKLFF. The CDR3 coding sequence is TGTGCCAGCAGCTTGGCGAACAGTGCCGCGGGAGAAAAACTGTTTTTT.

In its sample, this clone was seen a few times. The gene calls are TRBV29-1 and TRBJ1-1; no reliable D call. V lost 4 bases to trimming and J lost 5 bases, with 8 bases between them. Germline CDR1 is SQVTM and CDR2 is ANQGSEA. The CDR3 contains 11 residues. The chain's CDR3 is CSVVRSTEAFF. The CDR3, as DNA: TGCAGCGTTGTCCGGAGTACTGAAGCTTTCTTT.

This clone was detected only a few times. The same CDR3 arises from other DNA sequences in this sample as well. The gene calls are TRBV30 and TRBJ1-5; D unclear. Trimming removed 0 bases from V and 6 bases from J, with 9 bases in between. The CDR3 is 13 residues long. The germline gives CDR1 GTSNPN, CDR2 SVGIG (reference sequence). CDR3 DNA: TGTGCCTGGAGTGTAAGAGGGAGTCAGCCCCAGCATTTT. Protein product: CAWSVRGSQPQHF.

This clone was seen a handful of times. CDR3 nucleotide sequence: TGTGCCAGCAGCCCCACCGGGACAGGGTCTATTGGGTATGGCTACACCTTC. Its protein is CASSPTGTGSIGYGYTF. The V gene is TRBV9, the J gene TRBJ1-2; 9 bases agree with TRBD1. Germline V gene data show CDR1 as SGDLS and CDR2 as YYNGEE. V was clipped by 4 bases and J by 5 bases; unmatched bases: 15. The CDR3 has 17 residues.

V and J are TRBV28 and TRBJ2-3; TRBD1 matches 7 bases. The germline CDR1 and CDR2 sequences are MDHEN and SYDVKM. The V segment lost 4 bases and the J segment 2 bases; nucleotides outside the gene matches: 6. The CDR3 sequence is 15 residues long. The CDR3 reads CASSSHTGATDTQYF. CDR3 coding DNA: TGTGCCAGCAGTTCACATACAGGGGCCACAGATACGCAGTATTTT. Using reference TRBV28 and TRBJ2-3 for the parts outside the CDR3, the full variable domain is DVKVTQSSRYLVKRTGEKVFLECVQDMDHENMFWYRQDPGLGLRLIYFSYDVKMKEKGDIPEGYSVSREKKERFSLILESASTNQTSMYLCASSSHTGATDTQYFGPGTRLTVL.

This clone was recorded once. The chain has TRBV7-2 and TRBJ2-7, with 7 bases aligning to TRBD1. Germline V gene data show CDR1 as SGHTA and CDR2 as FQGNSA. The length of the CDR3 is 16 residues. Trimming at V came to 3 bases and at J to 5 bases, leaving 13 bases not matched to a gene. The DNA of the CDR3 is TGTGCCAGCAGCTTGTCGAGGGGGCGTTATGGCGACGAGCAGTACTTC. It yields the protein CASSLSRGRYGDEQYF.

This CDR3 is CASSQESLTVREKLFF. The CDR3 nucleotides are TGCGCCAGCAGCCAAGAAAGCCTAACAGTTCGGGAAAAACTGTTTTTT. This rearrangement joins TRBV4-3 to TRBJ1-4; D remains unclear. V dropped 0 bases and J dropped 8 bases, with 16 bases sitting between them. Germline V CDR1 and CDR2: LGHNA, YSLEER. The CDR3 runs to 16 residues.

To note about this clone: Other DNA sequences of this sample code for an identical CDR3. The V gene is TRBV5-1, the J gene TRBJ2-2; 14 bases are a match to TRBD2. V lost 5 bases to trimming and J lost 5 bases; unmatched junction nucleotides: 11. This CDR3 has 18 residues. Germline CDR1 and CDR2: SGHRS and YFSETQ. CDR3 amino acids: CASRTTGLAGGSTGELFF. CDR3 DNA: TGCGCCAGCAGAACCACCGGACTAGCGGGAGGAAGTACCGGGGAGCTGTTTTTT.

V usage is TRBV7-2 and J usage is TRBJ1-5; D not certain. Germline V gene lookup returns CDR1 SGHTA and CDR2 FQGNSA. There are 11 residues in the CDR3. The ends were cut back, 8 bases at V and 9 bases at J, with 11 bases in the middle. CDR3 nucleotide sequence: TGTGCCAGCGGCGGGTTTGGGCCCCAGCATTTT. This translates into CASGGFGPQHF.

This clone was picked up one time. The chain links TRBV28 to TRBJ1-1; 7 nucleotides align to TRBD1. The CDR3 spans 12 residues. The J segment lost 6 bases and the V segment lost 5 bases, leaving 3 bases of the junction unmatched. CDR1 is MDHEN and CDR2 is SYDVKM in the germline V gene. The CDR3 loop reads CASSLGQPEAFF. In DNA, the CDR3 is TGTGCCAGCAGTCTGGGACAGCCTGAAGCTTTCTTT.

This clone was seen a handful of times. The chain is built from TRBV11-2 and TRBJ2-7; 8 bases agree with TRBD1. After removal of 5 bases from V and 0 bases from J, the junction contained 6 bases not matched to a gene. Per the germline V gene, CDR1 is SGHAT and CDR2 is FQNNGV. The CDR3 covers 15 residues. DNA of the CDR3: TGTGCCAGCAGCCGTCCAGGGGGCCGCTCCTACGAGCAGTACTTC. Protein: CASSRPGGRSYEQYF.

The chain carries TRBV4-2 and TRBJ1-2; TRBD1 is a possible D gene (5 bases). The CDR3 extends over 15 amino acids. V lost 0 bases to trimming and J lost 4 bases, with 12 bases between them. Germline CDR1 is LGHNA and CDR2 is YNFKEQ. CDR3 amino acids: CASSQDLQAAYGYTF. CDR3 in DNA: TGTGCCAGCAGCCAAGATCTACAGGCCGCCTATGGCTACACCTTC.

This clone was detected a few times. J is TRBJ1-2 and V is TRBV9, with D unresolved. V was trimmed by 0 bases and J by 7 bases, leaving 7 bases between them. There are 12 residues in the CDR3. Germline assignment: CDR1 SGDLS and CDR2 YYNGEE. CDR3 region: CASSVALSGYTF. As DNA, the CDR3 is TGTGCCAGCAGCGTAGCTCTTAGTGGCTACACCTTC.

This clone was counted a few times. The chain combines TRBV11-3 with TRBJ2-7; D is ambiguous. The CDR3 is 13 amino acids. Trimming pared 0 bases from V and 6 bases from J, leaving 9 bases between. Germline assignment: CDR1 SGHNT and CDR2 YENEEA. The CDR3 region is CASSLDGDSEQYF. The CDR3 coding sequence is TGTGCCAGCAGCTTAGATGGAGACTCCGAGCAGTACTTC.

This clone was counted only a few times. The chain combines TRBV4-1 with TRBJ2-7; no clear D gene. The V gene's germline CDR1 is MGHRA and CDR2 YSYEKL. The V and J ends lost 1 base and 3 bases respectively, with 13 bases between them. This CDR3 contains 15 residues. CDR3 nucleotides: TGCGCCAGCAGCCAAGTATACAGACCTGACTACGAGCAGTACTTC. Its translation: CASSQVYRPDYEQYF.

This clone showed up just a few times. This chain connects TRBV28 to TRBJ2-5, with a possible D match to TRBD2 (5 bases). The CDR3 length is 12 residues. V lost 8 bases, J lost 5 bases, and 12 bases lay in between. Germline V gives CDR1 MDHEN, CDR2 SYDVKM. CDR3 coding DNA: TGTGCCAGCCAGGATCGAGGGGAGACCCAGTACTTC. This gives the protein CASQDRGETQYF.

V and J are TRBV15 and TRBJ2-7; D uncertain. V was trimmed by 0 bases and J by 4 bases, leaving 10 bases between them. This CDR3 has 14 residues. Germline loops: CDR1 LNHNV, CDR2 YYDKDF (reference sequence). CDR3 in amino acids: CATSRDRQAYEQYF. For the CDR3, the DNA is TGTGCCACCAGCAGAGATCGCCAGGCTTACGAGCAGTACTTC.

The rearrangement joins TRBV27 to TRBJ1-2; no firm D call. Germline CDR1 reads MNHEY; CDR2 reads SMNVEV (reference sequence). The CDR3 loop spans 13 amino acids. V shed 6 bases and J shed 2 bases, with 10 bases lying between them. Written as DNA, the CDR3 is TGTGCCAGCAGCCCTAGGATGAACTATGGCTACACCTTC. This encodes CASSPRMNYGYTF.

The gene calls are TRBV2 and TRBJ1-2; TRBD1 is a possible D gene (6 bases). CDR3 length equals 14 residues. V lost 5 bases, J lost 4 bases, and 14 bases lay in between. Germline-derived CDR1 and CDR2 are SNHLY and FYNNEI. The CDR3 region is CASSSTGLSYGYTF. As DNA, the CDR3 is TGTGCCAGCAGTTCTACAGGGTTATCCTATGGCTACACCTTC. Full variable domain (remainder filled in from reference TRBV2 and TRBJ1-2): EPEVTQTPSHQVTQMGQEVILRCVPISNHLYFYWYRQILGQKVEFLVSFYNNEISEKSEIFDDQFSVERPDGSNFTLKIRSTKLEDSAMYFCASSSTGLSYGYTFGSGTRLTVV.

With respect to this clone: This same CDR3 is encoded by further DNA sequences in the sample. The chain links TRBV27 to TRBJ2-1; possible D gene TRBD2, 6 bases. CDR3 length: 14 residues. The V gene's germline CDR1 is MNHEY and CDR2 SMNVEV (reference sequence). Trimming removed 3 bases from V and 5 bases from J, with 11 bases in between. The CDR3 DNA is TGTGCCAGCAGTTTGGCTGGGGGGAACAATGAGCAGTTCTTC. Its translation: CASSLAGGNNEQFF.

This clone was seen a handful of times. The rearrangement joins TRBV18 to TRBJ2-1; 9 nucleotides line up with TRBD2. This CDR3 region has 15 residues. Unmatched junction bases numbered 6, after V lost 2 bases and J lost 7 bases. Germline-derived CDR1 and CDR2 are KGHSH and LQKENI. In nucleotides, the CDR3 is TGTGCCAGCTCACCATCGCTAGCGGGAAGAAATGAGCAGTTCTTC. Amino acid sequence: CASSPSLAGRNEQFF. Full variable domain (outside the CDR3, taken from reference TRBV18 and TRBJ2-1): NAGVMQNPRHLVRRRGQEARLRCSPMKGHSHVYWYRQLPEEGLKFMVYLQKENIIDESGMPKERFSAEFPKEGPSILRIQQVVRGDSAAYFCASSPSLAGRNEQFFGPGTRLTVL.

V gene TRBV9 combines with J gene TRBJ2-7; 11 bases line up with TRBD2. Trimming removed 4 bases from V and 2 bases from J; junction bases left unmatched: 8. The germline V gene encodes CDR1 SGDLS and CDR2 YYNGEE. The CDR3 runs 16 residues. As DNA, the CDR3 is TGTGCCAGCAGCCGGGGTGGTAGCGGGAGGGCCTACGAGCAGTACTTC. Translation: CASSRGGSGRAYEQYF. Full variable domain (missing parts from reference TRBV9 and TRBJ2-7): DSGVTQTPKHLITATGQRVTLRCSPRSGDLSVYWYQQSLDQGLQFLIQYYNGEERAKGNILERFSAQQFPDLHSELNLSSLELGDSALYFCASSRGGSGRAYEQYFGPGTRLTVT.

The CDR3 is CASSVAGGPYNEQFF. Written as DNA, the CDR3 is TGTGCCAGCAGTGTAGCGGGAGGGCCCTACAATGAGCAGTTCTTC. J is TRBJ2-1 and V is TRBV2; 11 bases are shared with TRBD2. CDR1 and CDR2 from the germline V gene are SNHLY and FYNNEI. V was clipped by 4 bases and J by 2 bases; unmatched bases: 1. This CDR3 is 15 amino acids long.